A selection of T cell receptor beta chains follows, all from one sample in a study of Ad26.COV2.S vaccination and SARS-CoV-2 variants. The assay was immunoSEQ multiplex PCR, and TCRdb's table has in-frame clones only and misses some. The profile shows approximately 400,000 clones, 70% to 90% of them singletons. The sample here was peripheral blood, taken in a trial of Ad26.COV2.S vaccine versus placebo. Every receptor here comes from a person between 18 and 59 years old who received the Ad26.COV2.S COVID-19 vaccine or a placebo. Each CDR3 is given with its conserved first and last residue. The order of the fields is D gene, V gene, clone size, J gene, CDR3 length, CDR3 protein, CDR3 DNA. D genes are given only for firm matches. Clone size, where shown, is once, few, many, or a class for clones that have expanded.

>TRBD1|TRBV28|once|TRBJ1-5|15
CASSLTGGGGQPQHF
TGTGCCAGCAGCCTTACAGGGGGCGGAGGGCAGCCCCAGCATTTT
>TRBD2|TRBV18|NA|TRBJ2-1|15
CASSTGTSGVNEQFF
TGTGCCAGCTCAACCGGGACTAGCGGGGTCAATGAGCAGTTCTTC
>NA|TRBV6-2/TRBV6-3|NA|TRBJ2-1|12
CASSSRYNEQFF
TGTGCCAGCAGTTCCAGATACAATGAGCAGTTCTTC
>NA|TRBV7-9|few|TRBJ2-5|14
CASSAGQPQETQYF
TGTGCCAGCAGCGCGGGACAGCCGCAAGAGACCCAGTACTTC
>NA|TRBV27|NA|TRBJ2-1|16
CASSSHRDGLLNEQFF
TGTGCCAGCAGTTCTCACCGGGACGGCCTCTTGAATGAGCAGTTCTTC
>TRBD2|TRBV7-2|NA|TRBJ2-1|16
CASSQAGAQSYNEQFF
TGTGCCAGCAGTCAGGCGGGAGCGCAGTCCTACAATGAGCAGTTCTTC
>NA|TRBV6-2/TRBV6-3|NA|TRBJ2-7|13
CASSYSGAYEQYF
TGTGCCAGCAGTTATAGCGGAGCATACGAGCAGTACTTC
>NA|TRBV2|NA|TRBJ1-2|16
CASIGPGTPGDYGYTF
TGTGCCAGCATCGGCCCCGGGACGCCGGGGGACTATGGCTACACCTTC
>TRBD1|TRBV19|NA|TRBJ1-2|12
CASSGGYYGYTF
TGTGCCAGTTCAGGGGGCTACTATGGCTACACCTTC
>TRBD2|TRBV11-2|NA|TRBJ2-1|15
CASSLVLAVYNEQFF
TGTGCCAGCAGCTTAGTACTAGCGGTGTACAATGAGCAGTTCTTC
>TRBD1|TRBV7-2|few|TRBJ2-7|15
CASSFTGTGAYEQYF
TGTGCCAGCAGCTTTACCGGGACAGGCGCTTACGAGCAGTACTTC
>TRBD2|TRBV10-1|once|TRBJ2-3|16
CASSESTSGGTDTQYF
TGCGCCAGCAGTGAGTCGACTAGCGGGGGAACAGATACGCAGTATTTT
>NA|TRBV6-2/TRBV6-3|NA|TRBJ2-1|14
CASSLWREGNEQFF
TGTGCCAGCAGTTTGTGGCGGGAAGGGAATGAGCAGTTCTTC
>NA|TRBV30|NA|TRBJ1-2|13
CAWKSSPADGYTF
TGTGCCTGGAAATCATCGCCCGCCGATGGCTACACCTTC
>NA|TRBV27|NA|TRBJ1-1|14
CASSLTGSRAEAFF
TGTGCCAGCAGTTTAACAGGGAGTCGGGCTGAAGCTTTCTTT
>NA|TRBV27|once|TRBJ1-5|13
CASSLSFYQPQHF
TGTGCCAGCAGTTTATCATTCTATCAGCCCCAGCATTTT
>TRBD1|TRBV6-5|NA|TRBJ1-2|13
CASQGTGGYGYTF
TGTGCCAGCCAGGGGACAGGGGGTTATGGCTACACCTTC
>TRBD2|TRBV27|NA|TRBJ2-1|18
CASSSFLSGSLNYNEQFF
TGTGCCAGCAGTTCGTTCCTGAGCGGGAGTCTAAACTACAATGAGCAGTTCTTC
>NA|TRBV27|NA|TRBJ2-2|16
CASSLFAGTNTGELFF
TGTGCCAGCAGTTTATTTGCCGGGACTAACACCGGGGAGCTGTTTTTT
>NA|TRBV19|NA|TRBJ1-1|15
CASSIQTAANTEAFF
TGTGCCAGTAGTATCCAAACGGCAGCAAACACTGAAGCTTTCTTT
>NA|TRBV11-3|NA|TRBJ2-2|16
CASSLDGAANTGELFF
TGTGCCAGCAGCTTAGATGGGGCAGCGAACACCGGGGAGCTGTTTTTT
>NA|TRBV5-1|NA|TRBJ2-3|14
CASSLQGGPDTQYF
TGCGCCAGCAGCTTACAGGGTGGGCCAGATACGCAGTATTTT
>NA|TRBV18|NA|TRBJ2-3|14
CASSPTPSTDTQYF
TGTGCCAGCTCACCGACTCCTAGCACAGATACGCAGTATTTT
>NA|TRBV19|NA|TRBJ1-4|12
CASSQPPEKLFF
TGTGCCAGTAGTCAGCCGCCGGAAAAACTGTTTTTT
>NA|TRBV27|few|TRBJ2-7|13
CASSLSGAIEQYF
TGTGCCAGCAGTTTATCAGGGGCGATCGAGCAGTACTTC
>NA|TRBV7-2|NA|TRBJ2-7|14
CASSLSGGAYEQYF
TGTGCCAGCAGCCTCTCAGGTGGTGCCTACGAGCAGTACTTC
>NA|TRBV27|NA|TRBJ2-3|17
CASSLPMGGGGTDTQYF
TGTGCCAGCAGTTTACCAATGGGCGGAGGGGGTACAGATACGCAGTATTTT
>TRBD1|TRBV19|NA|TRBJ2-7|16
CASSIDFGTGGYEQYF
TGTGCCAGTAGTATAGATTTTGGGACAGGGGGCTACGAGCAGTACTTC
>TRBD1|TRBV5-1|few|TRBJ2-2|14
CASSTQGVPGELFF
TGCGCCAGCAGTACACAGGGGGTCCCCGGGGAGCTGTTTTTT
>NA|TRBV2|few|TRBJ1-5|14
CASSVGGGNQPQHF
TGTGCCAGCAGTGTGGGGGGGGGCAATCAGCCCCAGCATTTT
>NA|TRBV24-1|NA|TRBJ1-5|16
CATSDLTGPLNQPQHF
TGTGCCACCAGTGATCTTACAGGGCCCCTCAATCAGCCCCAGCATTTT
>NA|TRBV6-5|once|TRBJ2-5|13
CATREYYQETQYF
TGTGCCACGAGAGAATATTACCAAGAGACCCAGTACTTC
>TRBD1|TRBV5-1|NA|TRBJ2-3|15
CASRPTGVSTDTQYF
TGCGCCAGCAGACCGACAGGGGTTAGCACAGATACGCAGTATTTT
>TRBD1|TRBV3-1/TRBV3-2|NA|TRBJ1-1|16
CASSLRQGGMNTEAFF
TGTGCCAGCAGCCTCAGACAGGGAGGCATGAACACTGAAGCTTTCTTT
>NA|TRBV5-8|NA|TRBJ2-5|15
CASSWRWQGGETQYF
TGTGCCAGCAGCTGGCGGTGGCAGGGCGGCGAGACCCAGTACTTC
>TRBD1|TRBV19|NA|TRBJ2-7|15
CASRADRGNSYEQYF
TGTGCCAGTAGGGCAGACAGGGGGAACTCCTACGAGCAGTACTTC
>NA|TRBV7-9|NA|TRBJ2-7|14
CASSLGQSFYEQYF
TGTGCCAGCAGCTTAGGACAGAGCTTCTACGAGCAGTACTTC
>NA|TRBV2|few|TRBJ1-1|13
CASSLGQYTEAFF
TGTGCCAGCAGTTTAGGACAGTACACTGAAGCTTTCTTT
>TRBD1|TRBV5-4|once|TRBJ2-7|14
CASSLRDSLYEQYF
TGTGCCAGCAGCTTGAGGGACAGCCTCTACGAGCAGTACTTC
>NA|TRBV9|NA|TRBJ2-7|14
CASSAYDQHYEQYF
TGTGCCAGCAGCGCCTATGACCAACACTACGAGCAGTACTTC
>NA|TRBV3-1/TRBV3-2|few|TRBJ1-2|14
CASSQRGSDYGYTF
TGTGCCAGCAGCCAACGGGGCTCCGACTATGGCTACACCTTC